This TCR beta chain was documented in a study of T-cell memory formation after mild COVID-19. Study in general: Clusters were largely donor specific.

From 5'RACE with constant-segment primers came TCR alpha and TCR beta cDNA libraries that carried sample barcodes and UMIs. TCRdb re-called the 5' RACE reads with MiXCR, one entry per CDR3 protein. Here the sample spans about 350,000 distinct CDR3 sequences, roughly 13% being singletons. V shed 0 bases and J shed 3 bases, with 18 bases lying between them. The CDR3 is made up of 16 amino acids. Germline V gives CDR1 DFQATT, CDR2 SNEGSKA (reference sequence). This clonotype was counted between two and nine times. What it binds is unknown. Findings of the study overall: Pre-infection memory held some responding clones, suggesting pre-existing cross-reactive T cells responded.

This sequence joins TRBV20-1 and TRBJ2-7; D possibly corresponds to TRBD1 (6 bases). The specimen was PBMCs or a T cell subset sorted from them (not recorded which). The origin of this receptor is a man aged 18 to 29 who had mild COVID-19 (a few samples of this study predate the infection). Cell type and time point are not known. CDR3 DNA sequence: TGCAGTGCTAGAGACCAGCTACCGGGACAATTCTACGAGCAGTACTTC. Its translation is CSARDQLPGQFYEQYF.